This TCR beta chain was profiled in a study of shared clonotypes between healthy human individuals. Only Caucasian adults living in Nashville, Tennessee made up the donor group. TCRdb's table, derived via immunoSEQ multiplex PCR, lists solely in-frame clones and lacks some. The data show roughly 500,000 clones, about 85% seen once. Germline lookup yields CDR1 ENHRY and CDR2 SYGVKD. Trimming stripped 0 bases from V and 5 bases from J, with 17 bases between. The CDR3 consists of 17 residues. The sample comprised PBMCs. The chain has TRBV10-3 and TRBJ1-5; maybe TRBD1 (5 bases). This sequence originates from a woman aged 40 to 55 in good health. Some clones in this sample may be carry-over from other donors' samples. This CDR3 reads CAISESGVGAMDQPQHF. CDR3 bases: TGTGCCATCAGTGAGTCGGGGGTAGGGGCCATGGATCAGCCCCAGCATTTT.